These T cell receptor beta chains were read from a single sample in a study of T cells in Graves' hyperthyroidism and ophthalmopathy. TCRdb analysed the multiplex PCR reads with MiXCR anew, one entry per CDR3 protein. The sample lists over 90,000 distinct CDR3 sequences, approximately 50% occurring once. Sequencing input: blood. These receptors were collected from a man in his forties or fifties with Graves' hyperthyroidism. Each CDR3 is given with its conserved first and last residue.

V	J	CDR3
TRBV6-1	TRBJ1-6	CASSEIPQGSSYNSPLHF
TRBV7-9	TRBJ2-1	CASSPPGLAGAEQFF
TRBV6-1	TRBJ1-4	CASRGNEKLFF
TRBV19	TRBJ1-1	CASTRRQGMIRTEAFF
TRBV7-2	TRBJ1-2	CASSSSGGGAYGYTF
TRBV4-1	TRBJ2-5	CASRASGEETQYF
TRBV3-1	TRBJ2-1	CASSLTSANEQFF
TRBV7-7	TRBJ2-5	CASSLNPPTSGARETQYF
TRBV12-3/TRBV12-4	TRBJ1-1	CASQEAGRTEAFF
TRBV12-3/TRBV12-4	TRBJ2-7	CASRGQTLSYEQYF
TRBV6-4	TRBJ2-1	CASSEDSGSYNEQFF
TRBV5-4	TRBJ2-7	CASSAGTGGIYEQYF
TRBV7-9	TRBJ2-7	CASSLIGVEQYF
TRBV2	TRBJ2-3	CASSPPKAGGTDTQYF
TRBV2	TRBJ1-1	CASSEGVSLRGYFEAFF
TRBV7-2	TRBJ1-1	CASSPRGGVGTEAFF
TRBV11-2	TRBJ2-3	CASSFRRTDTQYF
TRBV29-1	TRBJ1-2	CSATTDVGRVWTGNTF
TRBV19	TRBJ2-3	CASSDRLGSTDTQYF
TRBV11-3	TRBJ1-3	CASSLQGARGNTIYF
TRBV7-2	TRBJ1-1	CASSQRGGTRTFF
TRBV19	TRBJ1-2	CASSTGQINYGYTF
TRBV20-1	TRBJ1-2	CSARVSTAAEGYTF
TRBV15	TRBJ2-3	CATEDSGRASSGTDTQYF
TRBV7-2	TRBJ2-5	CASSVDRGRETQYF
TRBV4-2	TRBJ2-7	CASSQVSSGTYEQYF
TRBV2	TRBJ1-5	CASRGTGVGQPQHF
TRBV20-1	TRBJ1-2	CSAGTGTANYGYTF
TRBV7-2	TRBJ1-2	CASSLPTGFNGYTF